The text below deals with one T cell receptor beta chain. CDR1 is MNHNY and CDR2 is SVGAGI in the germline V gene (reference sequence). The CDR3 spans 14 residues. Trimming cost V 4 bases and J 1 base, with 10 bases left between them. Libraries were prepared by immunoSEQ multiplex PCR; TCRdb keeps only in-frame clonotypes and omits some of them. The data hold more than 75,000 clones, with about 93% observed a single time. The data are from a study of T cell changes during pregnancy in multiple sclerosis. The V gene is TRBV6-6, the J gene TRBJ1-1; D is unresolved. This TCR derives from a female donor with multiple sclerosis, enrolled in a pregnancy study. Sequenced material: peripheral blood, taken in the first trimester of pregnancy. CDR3 amino acids: CASSSGIGNTEAFF. The CDR3 nucleotides are TGTGCCAGCAGTTCGGGGATTGGGAACACTGAAGCTTTCTTT.